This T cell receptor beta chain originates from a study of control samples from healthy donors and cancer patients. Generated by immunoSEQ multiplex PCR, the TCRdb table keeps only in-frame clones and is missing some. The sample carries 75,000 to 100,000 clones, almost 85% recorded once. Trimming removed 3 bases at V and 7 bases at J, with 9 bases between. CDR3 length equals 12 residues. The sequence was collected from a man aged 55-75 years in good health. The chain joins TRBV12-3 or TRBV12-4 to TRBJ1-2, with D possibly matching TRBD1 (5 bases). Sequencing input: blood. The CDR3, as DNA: TGTGCCAGCAGTTTTGGGGGGACTGGCTACACCTTC. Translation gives CASSFGGTGYTF.